Below are 24 T cell receptor beta chains sequenced from a single sample in a study of cytomegalovirus exposure and HLA in healthy donors. The PCR had 60 Vbeta and 13 Jbeta primers. Profiling relied on immunoSEQ multiplex PCR, and the TCRdb table lists in-frame clones only, not all of them. This repertoire shows about 120,000 clones, 77% found once; its top ten account for about 6%. The sequencing sample was made of PBMCs. The source of these receptors is a man aged 18-30 years in good health and CMV-seropositive.

This clone was seen more than once but under ten times. The CDR3 loop is CASSYRTSGRSNEQFF. DNA of the CDR3: TGTGCCAGTAGTTACAGGACTAGCGGGAGAAGCAATGAGCAGTTCTTC. V and J are TRBV19 and TRBJ2-1, with 13 bases fitting TRBD2. The CDR3 length is 16 residues. From germline, CDR1 is LNHDA and CDR2 SQIVND (reference sequence). The trim removed 5 bases at V and 6 bases at J, leaving 7 bases unmatched.

This clone was detected a few times. V is TRBV5-6 and J is TRBJ2-5; the D gene is possibly TRBD1 (7 bases). This CDR3 has 15 amino acids. V lost 4 bases to trimming and J lost 1 base, with 14 bases between them. Looked up from germline, CDR1 is SGHDT and CDR2 is YYEEEE. The CDR3 DNA reads TGTGCCAGCAGCGAGACAGGGACTCCCCAAGAGACCCAGTACTTC. It is translated as CASSETGTPQETQYF.

This chain uses TRBV6-5 with TRBJ2-5; D is possibly TRBD1 (7 bases). Looked up from germline, CDR1 is MNHEY and CDR2 is SVGAGI. The V gene lost 2 bases and the J gene lost 5 bases, with 12 bases spanning the gap. This CDR3 region has 14 residues. The DNA for the CDR3 is TGTGCCAGCAGTTACCGGAGGGGGCGGGAGACCCAGTACTTC. The encoded protein is CASSYRRGRETQYF.

The CDR3 region has the DNA TGTGCCAGCAGGATTGACAGGGCCACCGGCTACACCTTC. It codes for CASRIDRATGYTF. The chain carries TRBV5-5 and TRBJ1-2, with 7 bases that match TRBD1. The CDR3 has 13 residues. V dropped 5 bases and J dropped 8; count of bases not matched to a gene: 9. Germline CDR1 SGHKS, CDR2 YYEKEE (reference sequence).

The chain recombines TRBV7-9 with TRBJ2-3; the match to TRBD1 covers 9 bases. CDR1 and CDR2 from the germline V gene are SEHNR and FQNEAQ (reference sequence). Unmatched junction bases numbered 3, after V lost 1 base and J lost 4 bases. The length of the CDR3 is 15 residues. In nucleotides, the CDR3 is TGTGCCAGCAGCTTAGTTACAGGGGGCCCAGATACGCAGTATTTT. The encoded protein is CASSLVTGGPDTQYF.

This sequence joins TRBV6-5 and TRBJ1-2; D may be TRBD1 (5 bases). This CDR3 is built from 13 residues. V was shortened by 5 bases and J by 2 bases, with 9 bases between the two germline ends. CDR1 is MNHEY, CDR2 SVGAGI, per germline. CDR3 protein: CASSPRQNYGYTF. The CDR3 bases are TGTGCCAGCAGTCCCCGACAGAACTATGGCTACACCTTC.

The sample holds a few counts of this clone. The gene calls are TRBV10-3 and TRBJ1-1, with D tentatively TRBD1 (6 bases). The CDR3 sequence is 16 residues long. In germline, CDR1 is ENHRY, CDR2 SYGVKD. The V end was cut by 0 bases, the J end by 0 bases, with 11 bases between. CDR3 coding DNA: TGTGCCATCAGTGAGTCGGGACACTCTATGAACACTGAAGCTTTCTTT. Amino acid sequence: CAISESGHSMNTEAFF.

The chain joins TRBV7-9 to TRBJ1-5; D gene unclear. The CDR3 spans 18 residues. Germline V CDR1 and CDR2: SEHNR, FQNEAQ (reference sequence). V lost 2 bases, J lost 1 base, and 18 bases lay in between. CDR3 residues: CASSLSHLEGGSNQPQHF. Written as DNA, the CDR3 is TGTGCCAGCAGCTTATCCCATCTGGAGGGAGGCAGCAATCAGCCCCAGCATTTT.

The V and J genes are TRBV28 and TRBJ2-1, with TRBD2 identical over 8 bases. The V segment lost 11 bases and the J segment 7 bases; nucleotides outside the gene matches: 13. The CDR3 is 14 residues long. Germline loops: CDR1 MDHEN, CDR2 SYDVKM. The CDR3 bases are TGTGCCTGGGGCCCCGGGACTAGAGGAAATGAGCAGTTCTTC. It is translated as CAWGPGTRGNEQFF.

Here the CDR3 DNA reads TGTGCCAGCTCCCTAGCGGCCTACGAGCAGTACTTC. Translation gives CASSLAAYEQYF. This sequence joins TRBV2 and TRBJ2-5, with 7 bases lining up with TRBD2. Near its end, the DNA agrees better with TRBJ2-7, so the J call may be wrong. Germline V gene sequence: CDR1 SNHLY, CDR2 FYNNEI. The CDR3 consists of 12 residues.

V usage is TRBV19 and J usage is TRBJ1-6; no definite D call. Trimming removed 5 bases at V and 7 bases at J, with 6 bases between. CDR3 length: 12 amino acids. The V gene's germline CDR1 is LNHDA and CDR2 SQIVND (reference sequence). The DNA of the CDR3 is TGTGCCAGTAGTCCGCGGAATTCACCCCTCCACTTT. As protein: CASSPRNSPLHF.

This clone appeared a few times. The chain couples TRBV5-1 to TRBJ1-4, with D possibly being TRBD1 (5 bases). Per the germline V gene, CDR1 is SGHRS and CDR2 is YFSETQ. V was clipped by 4 bases and J by 2 bases, with 15 bases between them. The length of the CDR3 is 16 residues. CDR3 amino acids: CASSPRVGGTNEKLFF. DNA for the CDR3: TGCGCCAGCAGCCCCCGAGTCGGGGGGACTAATGAAAAACTGTTTTTT.

DNA for the CDR3: TGTGCCAGCAGCTCCCGACAGGGCGACACTGAAGCTTTCTTT. This sequence encodes CASSSRQGDTEAFF. The genes are TRBV7-6 and TRBJ1-1; 7 nucleotides align to TRBD1. This CDR3 contains 14 residues. V dropped 4 bases and J dropped 3; count of bases not matched to a gene: 5. In germline, CDR1 is SGHVS, CDR2 FNYEAQ.

The chain uses TRBV4-1 and TRBJ2-5; 10 nucleotides line up with TRBD2. The J call may be in error: the DNA end matches TRBJ2-7 better. The CDR3 consists of 14 residues. Germline CDR1 reads MGHRA; CDR2 reads YSYEKL. CDR3 in DNA: TGCGCCAGCAGCCTAGCGGGGGGCTCCTACGAGCAGTACTTC. This translates into CASSLAGGSYEQYF.

Here the CDR3 reads CASSIDADRVKDEQFF. DNA of the CDR3: TGTGCCAGTAGTATAGATGCGGACAGGGTAAAGGATGAGCAGTTCTTC. This chain links TRBV19 with TRBJ2-1; 8 nucleotides line up with TRBD1. The germline V gene has CDR1 LNHDA and CDR2 SQIVND (reference sequence). Trimming removed 0 bases from V and 8 bases from J; junction bases left unmatched: 9. This CDR3 spans 16 amino acids.

This chain connects TRBV13 to TRBJ2-5; 11 positions match TRBD2. Germline-derived CDR1 and CDR2 are PRHDT and FYEKMQ (reference sequence). The junction had 9 bases not matched to a gene; V was cut back by 5 bases and J by 7 bases. The CDR3 sequence is 15 residues long. CDR3 region: CASSLLAGGFGTQYF. CDR3 nucleotides: TGTGCCAGCAGCCTCTTAGCGGGGGGGTTCGGGACCCAGTACTTC.

On this clone itself: The junction does not match germline at one end; this may be a read error. The same CDR3 can be traced to other DNA sequences in this sample. The J gene is TRBJ2-5, the V gene TRBV15, with TRBD2 identical over 8 bases. CDR1 LNHNV and CDR2 YYDKDF come from the germline V gene (reference sequence). The CDR3 loop spans 14 amino acids. In DNA, the CDR3 is TGCGCCACCAGCACCCGGGGGGGCGGGGAGACCCAGTACTTC. It is translated as CATSTRGGGETQYF.

The table lists this clone with a count of one. V usage is TRBV6-5 and J usage is TRBJ1-3; D ambiguous. CDR3 length: 16 residues. Trimming cost V 0 bases and J 0 bases, with 9 bases left between them. The germline V gene encodes CDR1 MNHEY and CDR2 SVGAGI. The CDR3 loop is CASSYSDGSSGNTIYF. Here the CDR3 DNA reads TGTGCCAGCAGTTACTCGGACGGGAGCTCTGGAAACACCATATATTTT.

This clone turned up a few times. The rearrangement uses TRBV7-6 and TRBJ1-1; weak D call: TRBD1 (5 bases). Trimming stripped 5 bases from V and 4 bases from J, with 14 bases between. The CDR3 runs to 14 residues. Germline CDR1 is SGHVS and CDR2 is FNYEAQ. CDR3 protein: CASSDHSGFTEAFF. The CDR3 coding sequence is TGTGCCAGCAGCGACCATTCAGGGTTCACTGAAGCTTTCTTT.

The sample holds one count of this clone. V is TRBV20-1 and J is TRBJ1-1, with D possibly matching TRBD1 (5 bases). V lost 4 bases and J lost 6, with 6 bases in between. Germline values: CDR1 DFQATT, CDR2 SNEGSKA (reference sequence). The CDR3 runs 10 residues. The CDR3 loop reads CSATGSEAFF. The CDR3 bases are TGCAGTGCTACAGGGTCTGAAGCTTTCTTT.

This sequence joins TRBV2 and TRBJ2-7, with D possibly being TRBD1 (6 bases). Germline values: CDR1 SNHLY, CDR2 FYNNEI. CDR3 size: 13 residues. V lost 7 bases and J 0 bases, leaving 10 bases between the germline ends. In DNA form, the CDR3 reads TGTGCCAGCATGGGGACACGCTCCTACGAGCAGTACTTC. Translation gives CASMGTRSYEQYF.

V and J are TRBV2 and TRBJ2-3; 10 bases match TRBD1. Per germline, CDR1 SNHLY and CDR2 FYNNEI. Trimming at V came to 5 bases and at J to 4 bases, leaving 12 bases not matched to a gene. The CDR3 covers 17 residues. The CDR3 bases are TGTGCCAGCAGTTTGATAGCTCCGGGACAGGGGCCAGATACGCAGTATTTT. As protein: CASSLIAPGQGPDTQYF. Variable domain in full (rest from reference TRBV2 and TRBJ2-3): EPEVTQTPSHQVTQMGQEVILRCVPISNHLYFYWYRQILGQKVEFLVSFYNNEISEKSEIFDDQFSVERPDGSNFTLKIRSTKLEDSAMYFCASSLIAPGQGPDTQYFGPGTRLTVL.

This clone has a handful of counts. The chain couples TRBV6-6 to TRBJ1-5, with 8 bases identical to TRBD1. The CDR3 is 13 amino acids. The J segment lost 9 bases and the V segment lost 5 bases, leaving 6 bases of the junction unmatched. Germline CDR1 reads MNHNY; CDR2 reads SVGAGI (reference sequence). The chain's CDR3 is CASSPDRGRPQHF. The CDR3 DNA is TGTGCCAGCAGTCCCGACAGGGGCCGGCCCCAGCATTTT.

The rearrangement joins TRBV10-3 to TRBJ2-5, with 12 bases that match TRBD1. V trimming: 6 bases; J trimming: 4 bases; junction bases outside the gene matches: 3. Per the germline V gene, CDR1 is ENHRY and CDR2 is SYGVKD. CDR3 length: 14 residues. Written as DNA, the CDR3 is TGTGCCATCAGGGGACAGGGGGCGGGAGAGACCCAGTACTTC. Translating it yields CAIRGQGAGETQYF.